This TCR beta chain was recorded in a study of neurological immune-mediated disorders. cDNA was made by 5'RACE with 10-nucleotide random UMIs. MiXCR, applied by TCRdb to the 5' RACE reads, yields one record per CDR3 protein. The sample has tens of thousands of distinct CDR3 sequences, approximately 10% seen once. The study used blood bank volunteers in Maryland, USA, as healthy controls. Germline V CDR1 and CDR2: MNHEY, SVGAGI. This CDR3 contains 12 residues. The J segment lost 12 bases and the V segment lost 5 bases, leaving 6 bases of the junction unmatched. This clonotype was observed many times. The rearrangement links TRBV6-5 to TRBJ1-1, with TRBD1 matching 10 bases. The source material was PBMCs. The receptor comes from a middle-aged man in good health. The CDR3 sequence: CASSQRDRGSFF. The CDR3 DNA reads TGTGCCAGCAGTCAGCGGGACAGGGGATCTTTCTTT.